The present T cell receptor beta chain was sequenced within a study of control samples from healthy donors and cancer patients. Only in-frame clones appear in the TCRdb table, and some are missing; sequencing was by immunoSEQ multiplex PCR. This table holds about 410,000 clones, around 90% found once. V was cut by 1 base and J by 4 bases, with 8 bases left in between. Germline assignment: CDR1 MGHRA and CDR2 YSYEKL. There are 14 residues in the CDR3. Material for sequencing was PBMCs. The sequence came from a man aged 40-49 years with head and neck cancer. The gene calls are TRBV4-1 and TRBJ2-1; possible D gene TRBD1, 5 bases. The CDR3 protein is CASSQGTPYNEQFF. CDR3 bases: TGCGCCAGCAGCCAAGGGACACCTTACAATGAGCAGTTCTTC.